The sequence of this TCR beta chain was determined in a study of blood T cell repertoires in COVID-19. Study-wide background: T cells, B-cell-depleted T cells, or PBMCs supplied cDNA or gDNA.

Per the original methods: Estimated nucleated cell counts came from reference gene primer amplification. Some clones are missing from TCRdb's copy, which holds only in-frame ones; the method was immunoSEQ multiplex PCR. V and J calls plus clone size are reproduced from that table; the DNA served to infer D and trimming. This sample has approximately 250,000 clones, with roughly 91% found just once. The Seattle site enrolled patients during active infection and followed them longitudinally. The CDR3 extends over 15 amino acids. Germline V gives CDR1 SEHNR, CDR2 FQNEAQ (reference sequence). Concerning this clone: At one boundary the junction diverges from the germline segment, which might be a read error.

The gene calls are TRBV7-9 and TRBJ1-1; 8 positions agree with TRBD1. The clonotype originates from a man younger than 45 with COVID-19, enrolled during active disease. Sequenced sample: peripheral blood. Here the CDR3 reads CASSPSQGENAEAFF. The CDR3 bases are TGTGCCAGCAGCCCCTCACAGGGGGAGAACGCTGAAGCTTTCTTT. Using reference TRBV7-9 and TRBJ1-1 for the parts outside the CDR3, the full variable domain is DTGVSQNPRHKITKRGQNVTFRCDPISEHNRLYWYRQTLGQGPEFLTYFQNEAQLEKSRLLSDRFSAERPKGSFSTLEIQRTEQGDSAMYLCASSPSQGENAEAFFGQGTRLTVV.